Following are 28 T cell receptor beta chains from one sample sequenced in a study of blood T cell repertoires in COVID-19. Sequenced by immunoSEQ multiplex PCR; TCRdb stores in-frame clones only, minus some. The data show approximately 270,000 clones, 88% seen once. The specimen was peripheral blood. The origin of the receptors is a woman aged 25 to 45 with COVID-19, enrolled during active disease.

The chain has TRBV7-2 and TRBJ2-1, with TRBD1 identical over 11 bases. Trimming at V came to 4 bases and at J to 7 bases, leaving 9 bases not matched to a gene. The CDR3 consists of 16 residues. CDR1 SGHTA and CDR2 FQGNSA come from the germline V gene. In nucleotides, the CDR3 is TGTGCCAGCAGCTGGGCGGGACAGGGGGGAAATAATGAGCAGTTCTTC. It codes for CASSWAGQGGNNEQFF.

The chain uses TRBV5-4 and TRBJ1-1; possible D gene TRBD1, 5 bases. The CDR3 sequence is 13 residues long. V was cut by 0 bases and J by 11 bases, with 14 bases left in between. From germline, CDR1 is SGHNT and CDR2 YYREEE (reference sequence). The CDR3 loop reads CASSLEEREGAFF. The CDR3, as DNA: TGTGCCAGCAGCTTGGAAGAGCGGGAGGGGGCTTTCTTT.

The chain has TRBV2 and TRBJ1-1; 8 bases are a match to TRBD1. Trimming cost V 7 bases and J 8 bases; bases outside gene matches: 6. CDR1 is SNHLY, CDR2 FYNNEI, per germline. The CDR3 length is 12 residues. CDR3 region: CASNTDRGEAFF. DNA for the CDR3: TGTGCCAGCAACACCGACAGGGGAGAAGCTTTCTTT.

This clone was observed a few times. Other nucleotide sequences from this sample produce the same CDR3. CDR3 coding DNA: TGTGCCAGCAGTTTATCTAGGGGGAACACTGAAGCTTTCTTT. It codes for CASSLSRGNTEAFF. The V gene is TRBV27, the J gene TRBJ1-1; D is possibly TRBD1 (5 bases). Germline-derived CDR1 and CDR2 are MNHEY and SMNVEV (reference sequence). V lost 0 bases and J 1 base, leaving 6 bases between the germline ends. The CDR3 length is 14 residues.

The chain recombines TRBV10-1 with TRBJ2-1; D is possibly TRBD1 (5 bases). V was shortened by 4 bases and J by 3 bases, with 10 bases between the two germline ends. CDR3 length: 14 residues. CDR1 is WNHNN and CDR2 is SYGVQD in the germline V gene (reference sequence). The chain's CDR3 is CASSGGTNYNEQFF. CDR3 sequence (DNA): TGCGCCAGCAGTGGGGGCACAAACTACAATGAGCAGTTCTTC.

The chain links TRBV10-3 to TRBJ2-7; perhaps TRBD1 as D (6 bases). Trimming cost V 10 bases and J 6 bases, with 22 bases left between them. Germline assignment: CDR1 ENHRY and CDR2 SYGVKD. The CDR3 covers 14 residues. The CDR3 spells CATTEGGDPGEQYF. CDR3 in DNA: TGTGCCACAACCGAAGGGGGAGATCCGGGCGAGCAGTACTTC.

V gene TRBV2 combines with J gene TRBJ1-5; D possibly corresponds to TRBD1 (6 bases). The length of the CDR3 is 14 residues. V lost 6 bases and J 0 bases, leaving 9 bases between the germline ends. The germline V gene has CDR1 SNHLY and CDR2 FYNNEI. This CDR3 reads CASRPRGSNQPQHF. In DNA form, the CDR3 reads TGTGCCAGCAGGCCCAGGGGTAGCAATCAGCCCCAGCATTTT.

The V call is TRBV6-2 or TRBV6-3, the J call TRBJ1-6; tentatively, D is TRBD1 (6 bases). In germline, CDR1 is MNHEY, CDR2 SVGEGT. CDR3 size: 18 residues. Trimming shortened V by 2 bases and J by 7 bases, and 21 bases separated the two germline ends. CDR3 in DNA: TGTGCCAGCAGTTACAAGGCTCTGCTGGGGGCCGTCAATTCACCCCTCCACTTT. It encodes CASSYKALLGAVNSPLHF.

V is TRBV19 and J is TRBJ2-1; the match to TRBD1 covers 7 bases. This CDR3 is 14 amino acids long. In germline, CDR1 is LNHDA, CDR2 SQIVND (reference sequence). Trimming at V came to 6 bases and at J to 8 bases, leaving 10 bases not matched to a gene. The CDR3 protein is CASRRDRLGDEQFF. The CDR3 DNA reads as TGTGCCAGTAGGAGGGACAGACTCGGGGATGAGCAGTTCTTC.

The chain has TRBV4-2 and TRBJ2-7; 7 bases are shared with TRBD1. Germline V CDR1 and CDR2: LGHNA, YNFKEQ. V shed 4 bases, J shed 0 bases, and the junction held 9 bases outside the gene matches. The CDR3 runs to 16 residues. CDR3 loop: CASSLSGRGSSYEQYF. The CDR3 DNA sequence: TGTGCCAGCAGCCTGTCGGGCAGGGGGAGCTCCTACGAGCAGTACTTC.

The chain is built from TRBV2 and TRBJ2-5; D unclear. Germline V gives CDR1 SNHLY, CDR2 FYNNEI. This CDR3 spans 13 amino acids. V lost 7 bases to trimming and J lost 5 bases, with 14 bases between them. CDR3 sequence reads: CASNPWAAETQYF. The CDR3 nucleotides are TGTGCCAGCAATCCGTGGGCAGCCGAGACCCAGTACTTC.

This rearrangement joins TRBV6-2 or TRBV6-3 to TRBJ1-1; no reliable D call. This CDR3 region has 14 residues. V gave up 4 bases and J gave up 0 bases, with 9 bases separating them. Germline CDR1 is MNHEY and CDR2 is SVGEGT. CDR3 bases: TGTGCCAGCAGTTTACGACTGGTGAACACTGAAGCTTTCTTT. Protein: CASSLRLVNTEAFF.

The CDR3 nucleotides are TGCGCCAGCAGCTTGGACAGGGCCGTAACAGATACGCAGTATTTT. This encodes CASSLDRAVTDTQYF. This chain uses TRBV5-1 with TRBJ2-3; D perhaps matches TRBD1 (6 bases). This CDR3 spans 15 amino acids. V was pared by 0 bases and J by 3 bases, with 11 bases between. Germline V CDR1 and CDR2: SGHRS, YFSETQ.

The chain couples TRBV29-1 to TRBJ1-1; D is perhaps TRBD1 (6 bases). There are 13 residues in the CDR3. Germline values: CDR1 SQVTM, CDR2 ANQGSEA. Trimming stripped 7 bases from V and 5 bases from J, with 17 bases between. DNA of the CDR3: TGCAGCGGCGGAGGGGGGGCCCGAACTGAAGCTTTCTTT. This codes for CSGGGGARTEAFF.

This clone appeared a single time. V is TRBV12-3 or TRBV12-4 and J is TRBJ2-5; 9 bases fit TRBD1. CDR3 length: 13 amino acids. With 5 bases clipped from V and 5 bases from J, the junction kept 3 bases outside the gene matches. Here the CDR3 DNA reads TGTGCCAGCAGTGGACAGGGGTCGGAGACCCAGTACTTC. Its translation is CASSGQGSETQYF.

The V call is TRBV7-8, the J call TRBJ2-1, with 7 bases lining up with TRBD1. V was pared by 6 bases and J by 6 bases, with 14 bases of the junction left unmatched. CDR1 SGHVS and CDR2 FQNEAQ come from the germline V gene. The CDR3 covers 16 residues. The CDR3 loop is CASSPSDREYGNEQFF. The CDR3 DNA reads TGTGCCAGCAGTCCATCTGACAGGGAGTACGGCAATGAGCAGTTCTTC.

This clone has more than one count but fewer than ten. The chain carries TRBV6-6 and TRBJ2-7, with 7 bases identical to TRBD2. In germline, CDR1 is MNHNY, CDR2 SVGAGI (reference sequence). V gave up 2 bases and J gave up 3 bases; unmatched junction bases: 1. The length of the CDR3 is 13 residues. CDR3 sequence: CASSYGLGYEQYV. In nucleotides, the CDR3 is TGTGCCAGCAGTTACGGACTAGGCTACGAGCAGTACGTC.

The rearrangement links TRBV20-1 to TRBJ2-1; D may be TRBD2 (6 bases). This CDR3 comprises 11 residues. With 7 bases removed from V and 5 bases from J, the gap between germline ends came to 9 bases. Germline CDR1 reads DFQATT; CDR2 reads SNEGSKA (reference sequence). The CDR3 sequence: CSVGGNNEQFF. In nucleotides, the CDR3 is TGCAGTGTGGGGGGAAACAATGAGCAGTTCTTC.

Here the CDR3 reads CASSLVEDSYEQYV. CDR3 sequence (DNA): TGTGCCAGCAGCTTAGTTGAGGACTCCTACGAGCAGTACGTC. The chain joins TRBV7-2 to TRBJ2-7; D not resolved. The V end lost 1 base, the J end lost 0 bases, and 7 bases lay between the germline ends. Germline-derived CDR1 and CDR2 are SGHTA and FQGNSA. The CDR3 has 14 residues.

This rearrangement joins TRBV7-6 to TRBJ2-2; D may be TRBD1 (5 bases). Trimming left V 3 bases short and J 4 bases short, with 12 bases between. Looked up from germline, CDR1 is SGHVS and CDR2 is FNYEAQ. The CDR3 is 15 amino acids. CDR3 DNA sequence: TGTGCCAGCAGCTTCTGGGGCGGTTCCACCGGGGAGCTGTTTTTT. This gives the protein CASSFWGGSTGELFF.

CDR3 region: CASRTQMWYTF. CDR3 DNA sequence: TGTGCCAGCAGAACACAGATGTGGTACACCTTC. This rearrangement joins TRBV28 to TRBJ1-2; D not certain. The CDR3 has 11 residues. Trimming took 6 bases from V and 11 from J, leaving 13 bases between them. Looked up from germline, CDR1 is MDHEN and CDR2 is SYDVKM.

The gene calls are TRBV19 and TRBJ1-1; a possible D gene is TRBD1 (6 bases). Germline V gene data show CDR1 as LNHDA and CDR2 as SQIVND (reference sequence). The length of the CDR3 is 15 residues. V lost 7 bases, J lost 3 bases, and 18 bases lay in between. CDR3 in amino acids: CASTSRAQGDTEAFF. The CDR3 bases are TGTGCCAGTACCTCCCGGGCACAGGGAGACACTGAAGCTTTCTTT. The full variable domain, with the rest looked up from reference TRBV19 and TRBJ1-1, is DGGITQSPKYLFRKEGQNVTLSCEQNLNHDAMYWYRQDPGQGLRLIYYSQIVNDFQKGDIAEGYSVSREKKESFPLTVTSAQKNPTAFYLCASTSRAQGDTEAFFGQGTRLTVV.

This clone was seen only once. V and J are TRBV9 and TRBJ1-6; D uncertain. CDR1 is SGDLS, CDR2 YYNGEE, per germline. This CDR3 region has 13 residues. With 0 bases removed from V and 10 bases from J, the gap between germline ends came to 8 bases. The CDR3 nucleotides are TGTGCCAGCAGCGTAGGGGAGGGATCACCCCTCCACTTT. It yields the protein CASSVGEGSPLHF.

This chain connects TRBV29-1 to TRBJ1-1; 7 nucleotides agree with TRBD1. With 4 bases clipped from V and 0 bases from J, the junction kept 8 bases outside the gene matches. Germline CDR1 SQVTM, CDR2 ANQGSEA. The CDR3 length is 15 residues. DNA of the CDR3: TGCAGCGTTGCTCGACAGGGTTGGATGAACACTGAAGCTTTCTTT. This encodes CSVARQGWMNTEAFF.

The chain is built from TRBV13 and TRBJ2-5, with 9 bases lining up with TRBD2. The CDR3 has 17 residues. The ends lost 1 base at V and 5 bases at J; junction bases unmatched: 11. Germline CDR1 and CDR2: PRHDT and FYEKMQ (reference sequence). The chain's CDR3 is CASSLASSGGPRETQYF. CDR3 coding DNA: TGTGCCAGCAGCTTAGCGTCAAGCGGGGGGCCTCGGGAGACCCAGTACTTC.

The rearrangement joins TRBV11-2 to TRBJ1-3; possibly TRBD1 for D (5 bases). This CDR3 spans 15 amino acids. Trimming cost V 3 bases and J 0 bases, with 9 bases left between them. In germline, CDR1 is SGHAT, CDR2 FQNNGV. DNA for the CDR3: TGTGCCAGCAGCTTGACGGGGGGCTCTGGAAACACCATATATTTT. Amino acids: CASSLTGGSGNTIYF.

This chain joins TRBV10-2 and TRBJ2-7, with D unresolved. Germline CDR1 WSHSY, CDR2 SAAADI. This CDR3 is 13 amino acids long. V lost 5 bases and J lost 2, with 10 bases in between. The CDR3 DNA reads as TGCGCCAGCAGTCCGCTAGGTCCCTACGAGCAGTACTTC. It specifies CASSPLGPYEQYF.

The rearrangement links TRBV7-2 to TRBJ2-1; no reliable D call. Germline V gene lookup returns CDR1 SGHTA and CDR2 FQGNSA. There are 14 residues in the CDR3. Trimming stripped 6 bases from V and 1 base from J, with 10 bases between. The CDR3 DNA is TGTGCCAGCAGTCCAGACTGGTCCTACAATGAGCAGTTCTTC. It codes for CASSPDWSYNEQFF. The whole variable domain, filled in from reference TRBV7-2 and TRBJ2-1, reads GAGVSQSPSNKVTEKGKDVELRCDPISGHTALYWYRQSLGQGLEFLIYFQGNSAPDKSGLPSDRFSAERTGGSVSTLTIQRTQQEDSAVYLCASSPDWSYNEQFFGPGTRLTVL.